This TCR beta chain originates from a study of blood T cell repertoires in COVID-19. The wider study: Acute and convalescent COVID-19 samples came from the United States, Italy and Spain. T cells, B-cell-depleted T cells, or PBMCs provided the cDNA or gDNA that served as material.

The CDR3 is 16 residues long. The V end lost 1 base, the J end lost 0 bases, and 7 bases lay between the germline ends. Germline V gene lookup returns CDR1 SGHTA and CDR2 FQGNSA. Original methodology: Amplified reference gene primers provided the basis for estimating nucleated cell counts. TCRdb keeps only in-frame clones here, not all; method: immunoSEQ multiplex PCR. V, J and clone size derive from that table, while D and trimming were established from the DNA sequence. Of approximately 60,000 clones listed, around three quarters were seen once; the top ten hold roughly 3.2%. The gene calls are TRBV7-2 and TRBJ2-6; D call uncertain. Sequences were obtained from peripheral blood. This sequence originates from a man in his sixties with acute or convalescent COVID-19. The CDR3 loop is CASSLVIFSGANVLTF. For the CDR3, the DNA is TGTGCCAGCAGCTTAGTTATCTTCTCTGGGGCCAACGTCCTGACTTTC.